One sample yielded the 26 T cell receptor beta chains listed below, sequenced in a study of T cell repertoires in cytomegalovirus infection. Antigens for these TCRs are unknown. TCRdb fed the reads into MiXCR, producing one record per CDR3 protein. The sample shows some 500,000 distinct CDR3 sequences, roughly a third of them seen only once. Sequenced here: cultured PBMCs, sampled from culture after CMV antigen stimulation. These receptors all come from a human donor in good health (CMV status not recorded). Some clones in this sample may be carry-over from other donors' samples.

This clonotype was counted many times. This chain joins TRBV7-2 and TRBJ2-5; the match to TRBD2 covers 12 bases. Losses at the gene ends were 1 base for V and 5 bases for J; bases not matched to a gene: 11. Germline V gives CDR1 SGHTA, CDR2 FQGNSA. There are 18 residues in the CDR3. The CDR3 nucleotides are TGTGCCAGCAGCTTAGGCTGGCGGCTAGCGGGAGGGGGGGAGACCCAGTACTTC. This codes for CASSLGWRLAGGGETQYF.

This clonotype turned up a few times. The CDR3 nucleotides are TGTGCCAGCAGTTTAGGTGGGGCCTCGCAGCCCCAGCATTTT. It yields the protein CASSLGGASQPQHF. This chain connects TRBV12-3 or TRBV12-4 to TRBJ1-5; D perhaps matches TRBD1 (5 bases). This CDR3 has 14 residues. Trimming removed 1 base from V and 7 bases from J, with 11 bases in between.

The chain employs TRBV11-2 and TRBJ2-1, with D maybe TRBD2 (6 bases). CDR1 SGHAT and CDR2 FQNNGV come from the germline V gene. V lost 1 base to trimming and J lost 15 bases, with 16 bases between them. This CDR3 spans 13 amino acids. The CDR3 here is CASSLAGGMSGFF. CDR3 bases: TGTGCCAGCAGCTTAGCTGGCGGGATGTCAGGGTTCTTC.

This clonotype was observed many times. V and J are TRBV7-2 and TRBJ2-3; TRBD2 agrees at 8 bases. This CDR3 has 14 residues. The ends lost 6 bases at V and 0 bases at J; junction bases unmatched: 2. Germline loops: CDR1 SGHTA, CDR2 FQGNSA. CDR3 bases: TGTGCCAGCAGTCCTAGCGGGAGCACAGATACGCAGTATTTT. Amino acid sequence: CASSPSGSTDTQYF.

The chain couples TRBV11-2 to TRBJ2-5; TRBD1 matches at 7 bases. The J segment lost 2 bases and the V segment lost 9 bases, leaving 6 bases of the junction unmatched. CDR1 and CDR2 (germline): SGHAT, FQNNGV. There are 13 residues in the CDR3. Here the CDR3 reads CASHTGDQETQYF. The CDR3 region has the DNA TGTGCCAGTCACACAGGGGATCAAGAGACCCAGTACTTC.

Only a few counts were recorded for this clonotype. The gene calls are TRBV25-1 and TRBJ2-3; D call uncertain. The V gene lost 3 bases and the J gene lost 2 bases, with 12 bases spanning the gap. Per germline, CDR1 MGHDK and CDR2 SYGVNS. This CDR3 comprises 15 residues. The CDR3 DNA sequence: TGTGCCAGCAGTGACCATCCGCCCGCCACAGATACGCAGTATTTT. It translates to CASSDHPPATDTQYF.

This clonotype was counted a few times. CDR3 sequence: CASSTRTNTEAFF. DNA for the CDR3: TGTGCCAGCAGTACCCGAACTAACACTGAAGCTTTCTTT. This chain uses TRBV12-3 or TRBV12-4 with TRBJ1-1; D remains ambiguous. This CDR3 spans 13 amino acids. With 5 bases removed from V and 2 bases from J, the gap between germline ends came to 9 bases.

The genes are TRBV20-1 and TRBJ2-7; 14 bases are a match to TRBD2. The CDR3 consists of 16 residues. Germline CDR1 reads DFQATT; CDR2 reads SNEGSKA (reference sequence). The V segment lost 1 base and the J segment 4 bases; nucleotides outside the gene matches: 6. The CDR3 coding sequence is TGCAGTGCTAGAGGGACTAGCGGGAGGTTGGGGTACGAGCAGTACTTC. Translation: CSARGTSGRLGYEQYF.

The rearrangement joins TRBV11-2 to TRBJ2-3; weak D call: TRBD1 (7 bases). Deletions cut 3 bases from V and 4 bases from J, with 17 bases between. The CDR3 sequence is 16 residues long. CDR1 and CDR2 (germline): SGHAT, FQNNGV. The CDR3 sequence: CASSFIAGGGPDTQYF. CDR3 in DNA: TGTGCCAGCAGCTTTATTGCAGGGGGAGGCCCAGATACGCAGTATTTT.

This chain links TRBV7-2 with TRBJ2-7, with 9 bases matching TRBD2. With V trimmed by 4 bases and J by 4 bases, 8 bases remained unmatched. The CDR3 has 15 amino acids. Looked up from germline, CDR1 is SGHTA and CDR2 is FQGNSA. The CDR3 reads CASSSSGTGPYEQYV. The DNA for the CDR3 is TGTGCCAGCAGCTCTAGCGGGACTGGCCCTTACGAGCAGTACGTC.

V and J are TRBV6-6 and TRBJ2-3; D may correspond to TRBD1 or TRBD2 (5 bases each). The V gene's germline CDR1 is MNHNY and CDR2 SVGAGI (reference sequence). Trimming stripped 7 bases from V and 1 base from J, with 18 bases between. This CDR3 region has 16 residues. CDR3 residues: CASTTGAGSRTDTQYF. Written as DNA, the CDR3 is TGTGCCAGCACCACCGGGGCAGGATCACGCACAGATACGCAGTATTTT.

The chain recombines TRBV7-3 with TRBJ2-3, with D tentatively TRBD2 (5 bases). Germline loops: CDR1 SGHTA, CDR2 FQGTGA. CDR3 length equals 15 residues. Trimming stripped 2 bases from V and 1 base from J, with 10 bases between. CDR3 bases: TGTGCCAGCAGCTTATATTCAGCGGGCACAGATACGCAGTATTTT. Encoded protein: CASSLYSAGTDTQYF.

The genes are TRBV6-5 and TRBJ1-1; a possible D gene is TRBD1 (5 bases). Germline V gene lookup returns CDR1 MNHEY and CDR2 SVGAGI. This CDR3 is 16 amino acids long. Trimming took 6 bases from V and 0 from J, leaving 17 bases between them. The CDR3: CASRKQRGAMNTEAFF. In nucleotides, the CDR3 is TGTGCCAGCAGAAAACAGCGAGGGGCGATGAACACTGAAGCTTTCTTT.

This clonotype occurred many times. V usage is TRBV6-2 or TRBV6-3 and J usage is TRBJ2-3; D is possibly TRBD2 (6 bases). V was pared by 6 bases and J by 0 bases, with 10 bases between. The CDR3 sequence is 14 residues long. Germline V CDR1 and CDR2: MNHEY, SVGEGT. The CDR3 sequence is CASRRSGSTDTQYF. The CDR3, as DNA: TGTGCCAGCAGACGGAGCGGGAGCACAGATACGCAGTATTTT.

This clonotype was observed a single time. This sequence joins TRBV20-1 and TRBJ2-5, with D possibly being TRBD2 (5 bases). The CDR3 spans 15 residues. CDR1 DFQATT and CDR2 SNEGSKA come from the germline V gene (reference sequence). Trimming cost V 0 bases and J 5 bases, with 16 bases left between them. The CDR3 nucleotides are TGCAGTGCTAGAGATTCTGACTATGGGCTGGAGACCCAGTACTTC. It codes for CSARDSDYGLETQYF.

The V gene is TRBV20-1, the J gene TRBJ2-3; D perhaps matches TRBD2 (6 bases). The germline CDR1 and CDR2 sequences are DFQATT and SNEGSKA (reference sequence). V lost 5 bases and J lost 5, with 17 bases in between. The CDR3 is made up of 14 amino acids. DNA for the CDR3: TGCAGTGCTTCAATCAGCGGGCCTGGAGATACGCAGTATTTT. The encoded protein is CSASISGPGDTQYF.

The genes are TRBV2 and TRBJ2-2; 7 bases map to TRBD2. Germline trimming cut 8 bases from V and 8 bases from J; bases unmatched to any gene: 8. Germline CDR1 reads SNHLY; CDR2 reads FYNNEI. This CDR3 spans 13 amino acids. CDR3 amino acids: CASRRGEKGELFF. The CDR3 nucleotides read TGTGCCAGCCGACGGGGGGAGAAGGGGGAGCTGTTTTTT.

The chain has TRBV6-1 and TRBJ2-7; no clear D gene. Germline CDR1 reads MNHNS; CDR2 reads SASEGT. V lost 5 bases and J lost 1, with 9 bases in between. The length of the CDR3 is 13 residues. The CDR3 loop is CASSPSVSYEQYV. The CDR3 DNA reads as TGTGCCAGCAGTCCGTCGGTTTCCTACGAGCAGTACGTC.

The chain combines TRBV7-2 with TRBJ2-5, with a tentative D call TRBD2 (6 bases). Germline V gene lookup returns CDR1 SGHTA and CDR2 FQGNSA. Trimming pared 6 bases from V and 2 bases from J, leaving 13 bases between. This CDR3 contains 14 residues. The CDR3 region has the DNA TGTGCCAGCAGTTATAGCGGAGGACAAGAGACCCAGTACTTC. Its translation: CASSYSGGQETQYF.

CDR3 sequence: CASSTMGGQETQYF. The CDR3 coding sequence is TGTGCCAGCAGCACCATGGGGGGTCAAGAGACCCAGTACTTC. The V call is TRBV27, the J call TRBJ2-5, with D possibly being TRBD2 (6 bases). Deletions cut 6 bases from V and 2 bases from J, with 13 bases between. The germline V gene has CDR1 MNHEY and CDR2 SMNVEV (reference sequence). The CDR3 is 14 residues long.

This clonotype appeared many times. V and J are TRBV7-2 and TRBJ2-3; no clear D. The CDR3 contains 13 residues. Germline assignment: CDR1 SGHTA and CDR2 FQGNSA. V was clipped by 1 base and J by 6 bases, with 8 bases between them. Written as DNA, the CDR3 is TGTGCCAGCAGCTTAGTGGGATCCGATACGCAGTATTTT. It encodes CASSLVGSDTQYF. Full variable domain (rest looked up from reference TRBV7-2 and TRBJ2-3): GAGVSQSPSNKVTEKGKDVELRCDPISGHTALYWYRQSLGQGLEFLIYFQGNSAPDKSGLPSDRFSAERTGGSVSTLTIQRTQQEDSAVYLCASSLVGSDTQYFGPGTRLTVL.

This clonotype has only a few counts. The chain links TRBV12-3 or TRBV12-4 to TRBJ2-5; TRBD2 aligns across 8 bases. V was pared by 8 bases and J by 1 base, with 12 bases of the junction left unmatched. CDR3 size: 16 residues. CDR3 in amino acids: CASFPGIAGPQETQYF. CDR3 bases: TGTGCCAGCTTTCCGGGGATAGCGGGACCCCAAGAGACCCAGTACTTC.

The rearrangement uses TRBV10-3 and TRBJ1-2; unclear D gene. The CDR3 sequence is 13 residues long. CDR1 and CDR2 from the germline V gene are ENHRY and SYGVKD. V lost 3 bases, J lost 7 bases, and 12 bases lay in between. The CDR3 DNA reads as TGTGCCATCAGTGAACTGATGCTGTCTGGCTACACCTTC. Its protein product is CAISELMLSGYTF.

The chain's CDR3 is CASSMTEGNSYNEQFF. For the CDR3, the DNA is TGTGCCAGTAGTATGACAGAAGGGAACTCCTACAATGAGCAGTTCTTC. The chain carries TRBV19 and TRBJ2-1; tentatively, D is TRBD1 (5 bases). The CDR3 length is 16 residues. Germline assignment: CDR1 LNHDA and CDR2 SQIVND (reference sequence). The germline V and J ends were trimmed by 3 bases and 0 bases, with 12 bases remaining between them.

This clonotype has just a few counts. V gene TRBV4-2 combines with J gene TRBJ2-7; 7 nucleotides agree with TRBD1. The CDR3 extends over 14 amino acids. V lost 4 bases to trimming and J lost 3 bases; unmatched junction nucleotides: 6. Germline CDR1 and CDR2: LGHNA and YNFKEQ. CDR3 nucleotides: TGTGCCAGCAGCCTTGAGACAGGGAACTACGAGCAGTACTTC. As protein: CASSLETGNYEQYF.

The rearrangement links TRBV4-1 to TRBJ2-7, with 9 bases that match TRBD2. This CDR3 contains 15 residues. The V gene's germline CDR1 is MGHRA and CDR2 YSYEKL. With V trimmed by 0 bases and J by 4 bases, 4 bases remained unmatched. The CDR3 loop reads CASSQDRTSDYEQYF. The CDR3 nucleotides read TGCGCCAGCAGCCAAGATAGGACTAGCGATTACGAGCAGTACTTC.